This is a list of T cell receptor beta chains from one sample in a study of cytomegalovirus exposure and HLA in healthy donors. Repertoires were generated with immunoSEQ multiplex PCR, while TCRdb's copy carries only in-frame clones and drops some. The sample includes around 200,000 clones, less than 85% seen only once; the top ten take around 0.69%. Source material: PBMCs. Source of these receptors: a boy aged 5-17 years in good health and CMV-seronegative. The CDR3 runs from the conserved cysteine through the conserved F or W. The D gene is left open where the match is weak. Clone sizes are given selectively: once, few, many, or a class where the clone is expanded.

TRBD1	TRBV9	few	TRBJ2-1	TGTGCCAGCAGCGCGTTGACAGGGGCTAATGAGCAGTTCTTC	CASSALTGANEQFF
TRBD2	TRBV4-1	.	TRBJ2-5	TGCGCCAGCAGCCACCCACTGCGGGGGGTACAAGAGACCCAGTACTTC	CASSHPLRGVQETQYF
TRBD1	TRBV5-4	.	TRBJ1-2	TGTGCCAGCAGCTTGGGGGACAGGGAAGGTTATGGCTACACCTTC	CASSLGDREGYGYTF
TRBD1	TRBV5-1	.	TRBJ2-7	TGCGCCAGCAGCCAGGACAGGGGGCCTTACGAGCAGTACTTC	CASSQDRGPYEQYF
TRBD1	TRBV28	once	TRBJ2-7	TGTGCCAGCAGTTCCGACTTAATCCGGGACAGGGATTTAGCCTACGAGCAGTACTTC	CASSSDLIRDRDLAYEQYF
.	TRBV7-6	.	TRBJ1-4	TGTGCCAGCAGCTTAGGTGGAGGTTACCCCGTGGGCGAAAAACTGTTTTTT	CASSLGGGYPVGEKLFF
.	TRBV5-1	.	TRBJ2-5	TGCGCCAGCAGCTTGGATCGCTTGAGCGGTCCGGGCAGAGAGACCCAGTACTTC	CASSLDRLSGPGRETQYF
.	TRBV30	.	TRBJ1-1	TGTGCCTGGAGTCGTTGGGTGGGGGGGAGGACTGAAGCTTTCTTT	CAWSRWVGGRTEAFF
.	TRBV7-2	.	TRBJ1-6	TGTGCCAGCAGCTTAGGGAGCTCCTATAATTCACCCCTCCACTTT	CASSLGSSYNSPLHF
TRBD1	TRBV5-1	.	TRBJ1-2	TGCGCCAGCAGCCCCAGGACCGGGACAGACTATGGCTACACCTTC	CASSPRTGTDYGYTF
TRBD2	TRBV29-1	.	TRBJ2-1	TGCAGCGTTGCAGGGACCCTAGCGGGGGGCTACAATGAGCAGTTCTTC	CSVAGTLAGGYNEQFF
.	TRBV11-2	.	TRBJ1-1	TGTGCCAGCAGCTTTCAGTTGAACACTGAAGCTTTCTTT	CASSFQLNTEAFF
TRBD2	TRBV7-9	.	TRBJ2-2	TGTGCCAGCAGCCTAATAGCGGGGTCCGGGGAGCTGTTTTTT	CASSLIAGSGELFF
TRBD2	TRBV30	.	TRBJ2-3	TGTGCCTGGTGCGTAGCGGGGTCCGGGGATACGCAGTATTTT	CAWCVAGSGDTQYF
TRBD1	TRBV11-1	.	TRBJ2-7	TGTGCCAGCAGCATCGGGACAGTAGCCTACGAGCAGTACTTC	CASSIGTVAYEQYF
TRBD1	TRBV7-9	.	TRBJ1-5	TGTGCCGGCAGCTTAGAAGGCAGGGGGAGCAATCAGCCCCAGCATTTT	CAGSLEGRGSNQPQHF
TRBD2	TRBV11-2	few	TRBJ2-5	TGTGCCAGCAGCCCTAGCGGGAGGGCCCAAGAGACCCAGTACTTC	CASSPSGRAQETQYF
TRBD2	TRBV19	.	TRBJ2-7	TGTGCCAGTAGTATCTCACTCATACGGGGGGTTTACTACGAGCAGTACTTC	CASSISLIRGVYYEQYF
TRBD1	TRBV5-4	.	TRBJ1-2	TGTGCCAGCAGCGGGACAGGCCAAAGCTATGGCTACACCTTC	CASSGTGQSYGYTF
.	TRBV6-1	.	TRBJ1-2	TGTGCCAACCGGTTGGACAGTTATGGCTACACCTTC	CANRLDSYGYTF
TRBD1	TRBV5-1	.	TRBJ1-5	TGCGCCAGCAGCCTGGACCCAGGGGGTCAGCCCCAGCATTTT	CASSLDPGGQPQHF
.	TRBV5-5	.	TRBJ1-5	TGTGCCAGCAGCTTGGGAACAGTGGGTAGGCCCCAGCATTTT	CASSLGTVGRPQHF
TRBD1	TRBV19	.	TRBJ2-2	TGTGCCAGTAGTATACGGTGGACAGGGTCGTTTAGTACGGGGGAGCTGTTTTTT	CASSIRWTGSFSTGELFF
TRBD1	TRBV4-2	.	TRBJ1-1	TGTGCCAGCAGCCGTCAGCAGGGGGCAGGTTCTGAAGCTTTCTTT	CASSRQQGAGSEAFF
.	TRBV19	.	TRBJ2-7	TGTGCCAGTAGTTCCCGACTCAGGGCGGCCTACGAGCAGTACTTC	CASSSRLRAAYEQYF
.	TRBV13	.	TRBJ1-2	TGTGCCAGCAGCTTGGGTACCTACAGGGGCTACACCTTC	CASSLGTYRGYTF
TRBD2	TRBV6-5	.	TRBJ2-3	TGTGCCAGCAGTTTCCTTACTAGCGGAACCACAGATACGCAGTATTTT	CASSFLTSGTTDTQYF
.	TRBV19	.	TRBJ2-1	TGTGCCAGTAGTATCCGGAGTGAGCAGTTCTTC	CASSIRSEQFF
.	TRBV7-9	.	TRBJ1-1	TGTGCCAGCAGCTTAGACATCCCTTCGGAAGCTTTCTTT	CASSLDIPSEAFF
.	TRBV4-3	.	TRBJ1-5	TGCGCCAGCAGCCAGGGGCCCGCCGGCAGCAATCAGCCCCAGCATTTT	CASSQGPAGSNQPQHF
TRBD1	TRBV11-2	.	TRBJ1-6	TGTGCCAGCAGCCCCCGGACAGGTCGCTCACCCCTCCACTTT	CASSPRTGRSPLHF
TRBD2	TRBV11-2	.	TRBJ2-1	TGTGCCAGCAGCTTAGATAATCCGACTAGCGGGAGCGATGAGCAGTTCTTC	CASSLDNPTSGSDEQFF
TRBD1	TRBV6-1	.	TRBJ1-2	TGTGCCAGCACCCCTTCCGGGACAGGGGGTCGGGGCTACACCTTC	CASTPSGTGGRGYTF
TRBD1	TRBV19	.	TRBJ1-1	TGTGCCAGTACCCTGGACAGGGGAACTGAAGCTTTCTTT	CASTLDRGTEAFF
TRBD1	TRBV5-6	once	TRBJ1-2	TGTGCCAGCAGCTTGGGTCCGGGACAGGCACCTAACTATGGCTACACCTTC	CASSLGPGQAPNYGYTF
TRBD1	TRBV27	.	TRBJ2-7	TGTGCCAGCAGTCGACCGACAGGGGTAGGCGAGCAGTACTTC	CASSRPTGVGEQYF